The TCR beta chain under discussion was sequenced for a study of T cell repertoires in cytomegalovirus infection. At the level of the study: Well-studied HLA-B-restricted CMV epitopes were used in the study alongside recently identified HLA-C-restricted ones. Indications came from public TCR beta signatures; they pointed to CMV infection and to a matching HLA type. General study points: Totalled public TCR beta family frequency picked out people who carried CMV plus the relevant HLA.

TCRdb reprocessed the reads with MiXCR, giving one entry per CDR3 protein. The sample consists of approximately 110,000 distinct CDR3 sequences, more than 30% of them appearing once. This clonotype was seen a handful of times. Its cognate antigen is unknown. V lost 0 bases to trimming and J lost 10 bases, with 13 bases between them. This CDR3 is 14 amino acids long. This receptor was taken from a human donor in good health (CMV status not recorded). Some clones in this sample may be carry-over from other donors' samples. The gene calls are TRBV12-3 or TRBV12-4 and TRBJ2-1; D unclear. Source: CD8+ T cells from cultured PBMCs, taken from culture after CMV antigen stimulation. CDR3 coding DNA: TGTGCCAGCAGTTTAGCGTACGACGGTGAAGAGCAGTTCTTC. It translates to CASSLAYDGEEQFF.